The subject of this entry is one T cell receptor (beta chain). V shed 6 bases, J shed 5 bases, and the junction held 7 bases outside the gene matches. CDR3 length: 14 residues. Germline-derived CDR1 and CDR2 are LNHDA and SQIVND (reference sequence). The data were taken from a study of blood T cell repertoires in COVID-19. About the study: There were acute and convalescent COVID-19 samples, and they came from the United States, Italy and Spain. In each case, the material was cDNA or gDNA derived from T cells, B-cell-depleted T cells, or PBMCs.

Authors' methods: Scientists estimated how many nucleated cells there were by amplifying reference gene primers. The repertoire was sequenced with immunoSEQ multiplex PCR; TCRdb's copy has only in-frame clones and lacks some. The V and J calls and clone size come from that table; D and trimming were worked out from the DNA. The sample consists of tens of thousands of clones, just under 85% of them appearing once. The TCR was taken from a man aged 65-85 years with acute or convalescent COVID-19. Material for sequencing was peripheral blood. This chain joins TRBV19 and TRBJ1-1; 9 positions agree with TRBD1. The CDR3 DNA reads as TGTGCCAGTAGCGCGGACAGGGGTAGGACTGAAGCTTTCTTT. As protein: CASSADRGRTEAFF. Variable domain in full (rest from reference TRBV19 and TRBJ1-1): DGGITQSPKYLFRKEGQNVTLSCEQNLNHDAMYWYRQDPGQGLRLIYYSQIVNDFQKGDIAEGYSVSREKKESFPLTVTSAQKNPTAFYLCASSADRGRTEAFFGQGTRLTVV.